The 26 T cell receptor beta chains given below trace back to one sample, sequenced in a study of blood T cells in healthy people across ages. Primed by a sample-barcoded 5' primer and a J-beta primer mix, a second PCR proceeded for 7 to 11 cycles. TCRdb reprocessed the 5' RACE reads with MiXCR, giving one entry per CDR3 protein. The sample consists of about 800,000 distinct CDR3 sequences, 25% of them appearing once. These data also formed part of another study, on T cells of mothers and their children.

The sequenced material came from blood. The source of these receptors is a boy aged 5-17 years in good health.

V is TRBV6-1 and J is TRBJ2-2; 7 bases align to TRBD1. Germline CDR1 is MNHNS and CDR2 is SASEGT. With 6 bases clipped from V and 3 bases from J, the junction kept 13 bases outside the gene matches. The CDR3 contains 17 residues. CDR3: CASSPYADRVDTGELFF. For the CDR3, the DNA is TGTGCCAGCAGCCCATACGCCGACAGGGTGGACACCGGGGAGCTGTTTTTT.

This clonotype was counted between two and nine times. V is TRBV11-2 and J is TRBJ2-1; a weak D match, TRBD1 (5 bases). The germline V gene has CDR1 SGHAT and CDR2 FQNNGV. The V gene lost 2 bases and the J gene lost 4 bases, with 12 bases spanning the gap. This CDR3 contains 15 residues. The CDR3 sequence is CASSLLLGPYNEQFF. CDR3 nucleotide sequence: TGTGCCAGCAGCTTATTGTTGGGGCCTTACAATGAGCAGTTCTTC.

The CDR3 sequence: CASSILGTQYF. The DNA of the CDR3 is TGTGCCAGTAGTATCTTAGGGACCCAGTACTTC. The chain joins TRBV19 to TRBJ2-5; D not resolved. Trimming cost V 3 bases and J 7 bases, with 6 bases left between them. The CDR3 covers 11 residues. Germline V gene data show CDR1 as LNHDA and CDR2 as SQIVND (reference sequence).

This rearrangement joins TRBV7-9 to TRBJ2-5; D is unresolved. Trimming removed 3 bases from V and 10 bases from J, with 18 bases in between. Germline CDR1 is SEHNR and CDR2 is FQNEAQ (reference sequence). The CDR3 length is 14 residues. This CDR3 is CASSFSDGKRNQYF. The CDR3 DNA reads TGTGCCAGCAGCTTCTCCGATGGCAAGAGGAACCAGTACTTC.

This rearrangement joins TRBV6-2 or TRBV6-3 to TRBJ2-7; D is undetermined. Germline V lookup: CDR1 MNHEY, CDR2 SVGEGT. The CDR3 is 17 amino acids. V was clipped by 2 bases and J by 7 bases, with 24 bases between them. The CDR3 nucleotides read TGTGCCAGCAGTTACAGTAGAGAGAGACCTCGACGACGGGAGCAGTACTTC. Amino acid sequence: CASSYSRERPRRREQYF.

This chain joins TRBV27 and TRBJ2-2; TRBD1 is a possible D gene (6 bases). Trimming pared 2 bases from V and 7 bases from J, leaving 14 bases between. The CDR3 contains 15 residues. Per the germline V gene, CDR1 is MNHEY and CDR2 is SMNVEV (reference sequence). CDR3 sequence (DNA): TGTGCCAGCAGTTTACTCGCCAGGGGTGGCGGGGAGCTGTTTTTT. The encoded protein is CASSLLARGGGELFF.

CDR3 nucleotides: TGTGCCAGCAGCTTAAATGGCCGGGGGGTATACAATGAGCAGTTCTTC. Translating it yields CASSLNGRGVYNEQFF. The rearrangement joins TRBV7-3 to TRBJ2-1; 7 positions agree with TRBD2. Germline V gene data show CDR1 as SGHTA and CDR2 as FQGTGA. The CDR3 is 16 amino acids. Trimming took 1 base from V and 4 from J; bases not matched to a gene: 7.

This clonotype showed up just a few times. The chain employs TRBV4-3 and TRBJ2-1; TRBD2 matches 16 bases. This CDR3 is 17 amino acids long. CDR1 LGHNA and CDR2 YSLEER come from the germline V gene. V lost 0 bases and J lost 7; bases outside the gene matches: 3. In DNA, the CDR3 is TGCGCCAGCAGCCAAGATAAGGGACTAGCGGGAGGGAATGAGCAGTTCTTC. Amino acid sequence: CASSQDKGLAGGNEQFF.

This clonotype has just a few counts. The V call is TRBV29-1, the J call TRBJ2-7; D unresolved. The CDR3 consists of 15 residues. Trimming removed 1 base from V and 1 base from J, with 14 bases in between. Germline assignment: CDR1 SQVTM and CDR2 ANQGSEA. CDR3 in DNA: TGCAGCGTTGAAGCGTGGACGGATAGATCCTACGAGCAGTACTTC. Its translation is CSVEAWTDRSYEQYF.

This clonotype was seen a handful of times. The chain is built from TRBV21-1 and TRBJ1-6. TRBV21-1 is a pseudogene. The CDR3 is 17 residues long. CDR3 loop: CASSKEEGRPYNSPLHF. In DNA form, the CDR3 reads TGTGCCAGCAGCAAAGAGGAGGGGAGGCCCTATAATTCACCCCTCCACTTT.

This clonotype was counted only a few times. The chain links TRBV4-1 to TRBJ1-5; D is perhaps TRBD1 (5 bases). The ends were cut back, 0 bases at V and 0 bases at J, with 12 bases in the middle. In germline, CDR1 is MGHRA, CDR2 YSYEKL. The CDR3 loop spans 17 amino acids. CDR3 amino acids: CASSQDAGTLSNQPQHF. The CDR3 DNA sequence: TGCGCCAGCAGCCAAGATGCAGGGACCCTTAGCAATCAGCCCCAGCATTTT.

Concerning this clonotype itself: The CDR3 end shows no conserved phenylalanine or tryptophan, and so a read error is likely. The CDR3 loop is CSARSGQSNTEAFL. The CDR3, as DNA: TGCAGTGCCCGATCAGGACAATCGAACACTGAAGCTTTCCTT. The chain couples TRBV20-1 to TRBJ1-1, with a weak D call TRBD1 (5 bases). Germline V gives CDR1 DFQATT, CDR2 SNEGSKA (reference sequence). The CDR3 loop spans 14 amino acids. The V end lost 6 bases, the J end lost 1 base, and 15 bases lay between the germline ends.

The CDR3 region has the DNA TGCGCCAGCAGGGGACAGGCCAACTACGAGCAGTACTTC. Translation: CASRGQANYEQYF. The rearrangement uses TRBV5-1 and TRBJ2-1; TRBD1 agrees at 8 bases. The tail of the sequence fits TRBJ2-7 better, so the J call may be wrong. The germline gives CDR1 SGHRS, CDR2 YFSETQ. The CDR3 sequence is 13 residues long.

The count of this clonotype is one. The J gene is TRBJ1-2, the V gene TRBV15; D is ambiguous. Germline V gene lookup returns CDR1 LNHNV and CDR2 YYDKDF (reference sequence). This CDR3 has 14 residues. Trimming removed 0 bases from V and 2 bases from J, with 7 bases in between. The CDR3 sequence is CATSRDSQNYGYTF. CDR3 nucleotide sequence: TGTGCCACCAGCAGAGATAGTCAGAACTATGGCTACACCTTC.

V usage is TRBV4-3 and J usage is TRBJ1-6; TRBD1 might be the D (5 bases). Germline V gene data show CDR1 as LGHNA and CDR2 as YSLEER. The germline V and J ends were trimmed by 0 bases and 10 bases, with 7 bases remaining between them. The CDR3 sequence is 13 residues long. The CDR3: CASSQDWGSPLHF. The CDR3 nucleotides are TGCGCCAGCAGCCAAGATTGGGGGTCACCCCTCCACTTT.

Ten or more counts support this clonotype. Compared with germline, one end of the junction differs, possibly owing to a read error. The chain couples TRBV6-2 or TRBV6-3 to TRBJ2-3, with D uncertain. The V gene's germline CDR1 is MNHEY and CDR2 SVGEGT. The CDR3 extends over 11 amino acids. The CDR3 loop is CASTYTDTQYF. The CDR3 DNA reads as TGTGCCAGCACTTACACAGATACGCAGTATTTT.

In its sample, this clonotype was seen many times. CDR3 coding DNA: TGCAGCGTTGAAGGACAGAACCAAGAGACCCAGTACTTC. It translates to CSVEGQNQETQYF. This rearrangement joins TRBV29-1 to TRBJ2-5; the D gene is possibly TRBD1 (5 bases). This CDR3 is 13 amino acids long. V was shortened by 1 base and J by 0 bases, with 6 bases between the two germline ends. The germline V gene has CDR1 SQVTM and CDR2 ANQGSEA. The variable domain in full, with the rest retrieved from reference TRBV29-1 and TRBJ2-5, is SAVISQKPSRDICQRGTSLTIQCQVDSQVTMMFWYRQQPGQSLTLIATANQGSEATYESGFVIDKFPISRPNLTFSTLTVSNMSPEDSSIYLCSVEGQNQETQYFGPGTRLLVL.

The J gene is TRBJ2-3, the V gene TRBV29-1; D remains ambiguous. The CDR3 consists of 17 residues. V was pared by 0 bases and J by 0 bases, with 16 bases between. The germline CDR1 and CDR2 sequences are SQVTM and ANQGSEA. CDR3 region: CSVEDRLVGVSTDTQYF. The CDR3 DNA sequence: TGCAGCGTTGAAGATCGGCTAGTCGGCGTTAGCACAGATACGCAGTATTTT.

V and J are TRBV6-2 or TRBV6-3 and TRBJ2-4, with D perhaps matching TRBD1 or TRBD2 (6 bases each). The CDR3 spans 16 residues. Germline V gives CDR1 MNHEY, CDR2 SVGEGT. Trimming took off 0 bases at V and 6 bases at J, with 15 bases between the two ends. CDR3 nucleotides: TGTGCCAGCAGTTACTCTTCCAGGGGAGGTGGAAACATTCAGTACTTC. It is translated as CASSYSSRGGGNIQYF.

This chain links TRBV5-1 with TRBJ2-1; 8 bases line up with TRBD2. With V trimmed by 1 base and J by 7 bases, 4 bases remained unmatched. The CDR3 totals 14 residues. Germline values: CDR1 SGHRS, CDR2 YFSETQ. DNA of the CDR3: TGCGCCAGCAGCTTGAGAAGCGGGAGTAATGAGCAGTTCTTC. Translation gives CASSLRSGSNEQFF.

DNA of the CDR3: TGTGCCACCAGTGATTTCGTAACTAGCGGGAAGACCGATGAGCAGTTCTTC. Translated, it gives CATSDFVTSGKTDEQFF. The chain recombines TRBV24-1 with TRBJ2-1; 10 bases are shared with TRBD2. The J segment lost 8 bases and the V segment lost 1 base, leaving 10 bases of the junction unmatched. CDR3 length: 17 residues. Germline CDR1 reads KGHDR; CDR2 reads SFDVKD.

The chain has TRBV7-2 and TRBJ2-3; D is unclear. Trimming took 3 bases from V and 0 from J, leaving 7 bases between them. The germline V gene has CDR1 SGHTA and CDR2 FQGNSA. This CDR3 has 14 amino acids. CDR3 DNA sequence: TGTGCCAGCAGCTTTGATTATAGCACAGATACGCAGTATTTT. It yields the protein CASSFDYSTDTQYF.

The J gene is TRBJ2-4, the V gene TRBV12-3 or TRBV12-4; maybe TRBD2 (5 bases). This CDR3 comprises 15 residues. Trimming shortened V by 3 bases and J by 3 bases, and 12 bases separated the two germline ends. The CDR3 bases are TGTGCCAGCAGTTTTGAGGGTTTGAACAAAAACATTCAGTACTTC. Residues: CASSFEGLNKNIQYF.

This clonotype was counted only a few times. The V call is TRBV28, the J call TRBJ2-4; D ambiguous. Germline assignment: CDR1 MDHEN and CDR2 SYDVKM. Trimming stripped 7 bases from V and 5 bases from J, with 18 bases between. CDR3 length equals 15 residues. The CDR3 sequence: CASKGGPLGENIQYF. The CDR3 region has the DNA TGTGCCAGCAAAGGTGGACCGCTCGGCGAAAACATTCAGTACTTC.

Of note for this clonotype: One end of the junction fails to match germline, which may point to a read error. This chain joins TRBV5-1 and TRBJ1-2, with D perhaps matching TRBD1 (5 bases). CDR1 is SGHRS and CDR2 is YFSETQ in the germline V gene. CDR3 length: 14 amino acids. The CDR3 protein is CASSLDQGNSGYTF. CDR3 coding DNA: TGCGCCAGCAGCTTGGATCAGGGAAACTCTGGCTACACCTTC.

V usage is TRBV29-1 and J usage is TRBJ2-3, with TRBD1 matching over 9 bases. Trimming took 7 bases from V and 3 from J; bases not matched to a gene: 5. CDR1 is SQVTM and CDR2 is ANQGSEA in the germline V gene. The CDR3 sequence is 13 residues long. As DNA, the CDR3 is TGCAGCGCCTGGGGACAGGGTACAGATACGCAGTATTTT. It yields the protein CSAWGQGTDTQYF.